This TCR beta chain was sequenced in a study of T cell responses to AZD1222 COVID-19 vaccine. The data were produced by immunoSEQ multiplex PCR, yet TCRdb's version contains in-frame clones alone and is incomplete. The table lists 84,000 or so clones, 80% to 90% of them singletons. Study-wide findings and caveats: Of the AZD1222 recipients, only 5 or 6 were seropositive at baseline. Regions left unmutated in variants are reportedly the target of nearly half of spike-specific TCRs. The sample set comprised mostly white British donors with more females, and clonal diversity was possibly underestimated.

With respect to this clone: Its antigen remains unknown.

The CDR3 sequence is 14 residues long. Germline lookup yields CDR1 SGHRS and CDR2 YFSETQ. V lost 2 bases and J 4 bases, leaving 12 bases between the germline ends. Sequenced here: peripheral blood, sampled on day 0 of AZD1222 vaccination. This TCR came from an adult in good health. V usage is TRBV5-1 and J usage is TRBJ2-5; D possibly matches TRBD1 or TRBD2 (5 bases each). The CDR3 DNA reads as TGCGCCAGCAGCTTCGGACTGAGGGGAGAGACCCAGTACTTC. This codes for CASSFGLRGETQYF.